This TCR beta chain comes out of a study of T cell responses to AZD1222 COVID-19 vaccine. Overall study findings and caveats: Two AZD1222 administrations were followed by greater Spike-specific TCR breadth and depth.

Worth noting for this clone: Its antigen is unknown.

Sequencing was performed with immunoSEQ multiplex PCR; in TCRdb, only in-frame clones are kept and a portion is missing. The table includes approximately 130,000 clones, 80% to 95% detected once. Trimming cost V 2 bases and J 2 bases, with 10 bases left between them. Germline CDR1 reads MNHEY; CDR2 reads SVGAGI. The length of the CDR3 is 15 residues. The material was peripheral blood, obtained on day 0 of AZD1222 vaccination. The sequence was collected from an adult in good health. The chain uses TRBV6-5 and TRBJ2-1, with D tentatively TRBD2 (6 bases). CDR3 protein: CASSYGGGTYNEQFF. In DNA form, the CDR3 reads TGTGCCAGCAGTTACGGTGGCGGGACCTACAATGAGCAGTTCTTC.